The entry below gives a single TCR beta chain sequence along with its context. Its antigen is currently unknown. It was by 5' RACE with UMI labels that the TRB cDNA libraries were prepared. TCRdb reprocessed the 5' RACE reads and stores each CDR3 protein as one record, lacking DNA. In all, the sample yields 120,000 to 150,000 distinct CDR3 sequences. This record belongs to a study of CXCR3-negative and CXCR3-positive naive CD8 T cells. CDR3 length: 18 residues. Germline V gene sequence: CDR1 SEHNR, CDR2 FQNEAQ (reference sequence). Study conclusions and caveats: CXCR3-negative naive cells had less hydrophobic TRB CDR3s than did CXCR3-positive naive cells.

The sample comprised naive CXCR3+ CD8+ T cells from blood. Subset specified: CD45RO-CCR7+CD27+CD95- naive CD8+ T cells expressing CXCR3 (TNR3+). The clonotype comes from a human donor in good health. Some clones in this sample may be carry-over from other donors' samples. The rearrangement links TRBV7-9 to TRBJ2-2; TCRdb's D call, TRBD2, is unchecked because there is no DNA. CDR3 residues: CASSYPDSTGPDTGELFF.